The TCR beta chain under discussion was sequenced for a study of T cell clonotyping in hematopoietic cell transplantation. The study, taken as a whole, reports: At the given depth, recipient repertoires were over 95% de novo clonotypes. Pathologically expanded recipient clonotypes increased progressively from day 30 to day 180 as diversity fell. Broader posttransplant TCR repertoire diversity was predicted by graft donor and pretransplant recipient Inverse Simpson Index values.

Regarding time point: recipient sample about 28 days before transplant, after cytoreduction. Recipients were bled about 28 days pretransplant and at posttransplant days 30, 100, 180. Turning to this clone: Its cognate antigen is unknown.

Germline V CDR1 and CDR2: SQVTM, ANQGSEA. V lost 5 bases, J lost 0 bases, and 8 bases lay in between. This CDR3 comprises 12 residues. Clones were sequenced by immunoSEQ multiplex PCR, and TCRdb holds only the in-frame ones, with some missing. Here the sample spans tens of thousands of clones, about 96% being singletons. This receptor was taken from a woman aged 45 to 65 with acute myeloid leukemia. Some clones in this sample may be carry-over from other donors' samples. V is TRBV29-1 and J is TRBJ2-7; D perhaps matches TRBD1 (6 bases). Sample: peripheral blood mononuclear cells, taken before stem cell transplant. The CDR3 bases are TGCAGCGTTCCGACAGGCTCCTACGAGCAGTACTTC. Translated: CSVPTGSYEQYF.